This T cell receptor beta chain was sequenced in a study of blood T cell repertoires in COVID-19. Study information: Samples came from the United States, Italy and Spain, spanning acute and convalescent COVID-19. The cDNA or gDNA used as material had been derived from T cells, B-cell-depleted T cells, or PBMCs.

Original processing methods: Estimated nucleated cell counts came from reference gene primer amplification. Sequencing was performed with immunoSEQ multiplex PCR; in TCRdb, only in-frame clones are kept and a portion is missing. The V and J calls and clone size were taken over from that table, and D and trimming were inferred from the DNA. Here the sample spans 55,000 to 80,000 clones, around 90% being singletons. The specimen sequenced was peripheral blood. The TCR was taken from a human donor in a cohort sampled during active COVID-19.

For the CDR3, the DNA is TGTGCCAGCAGTTCCGTCCGCGGGACAGGGTTATACAGCTCCTACAATGAGCAGTTCTTC. Translated, it gives CASSSVRGTGLYSSYNEQFF. The chain couples TRBV28 to TRBJ2-1, with TRBD1 matching 9 bases. CDR1 and CDR2 (germline): MDHEN, SYDVKM. Trimming took 4 bases from V and 0 from J; bases not matched to a gene: 16. The CDR3 sequence is 20 residues long.